The clone carrying this T cell receptor (beta chain) was recorded only once. The antigen is unknown. The germline V gene has CDR1 LNHDA and CDR2 SQIVND (reference sequence). V was trimmed by 8 bases and J by 0 bases, leaving 14 bases between them. The CDR3 has 15 residues. This sample is part of a study of OX40 agonist ivuxolimab in advanced cancers. The wider study: The dose of intravenous ivuxolimab that patients received every 2 weeks ranged from 0.01 to 10 mg/kg. Those treated in dose escalation had hepatocellular carcinoma, melanoma, renal cell cancer or head and neck cancer. Study findings and constraints: At 0.1 to 3.0 mg/kg and by week 6, clonal expansion occurred in CD4+ and CD8+ blood T cells.

The data were produced by immunoSEQ multiplex PCR, yet TCRdb's version contains in-frame clones alone and is incomplete. The sample has 60,000 or so clones, about 87% seen once; the top ten hold roughly 5.2%. The chain combines TRBV19 with TRBJ1-5; D is unclear. This sequence was found in an adult with an advanced solid tumor such as melanoma, head and neck, liver or kidney cancer. The sample consisted of CD4+ or CD8+ T cells sorted from blood, taken in a trial of the OX40 agonist ivuxolimab. The CDR3 here is CASRTTPGSNQPQHF. The CDR3 bases are TGTGCCAGTCGTACCACCCCAGGTAGCAATCAGCCCCAGCATTTT.